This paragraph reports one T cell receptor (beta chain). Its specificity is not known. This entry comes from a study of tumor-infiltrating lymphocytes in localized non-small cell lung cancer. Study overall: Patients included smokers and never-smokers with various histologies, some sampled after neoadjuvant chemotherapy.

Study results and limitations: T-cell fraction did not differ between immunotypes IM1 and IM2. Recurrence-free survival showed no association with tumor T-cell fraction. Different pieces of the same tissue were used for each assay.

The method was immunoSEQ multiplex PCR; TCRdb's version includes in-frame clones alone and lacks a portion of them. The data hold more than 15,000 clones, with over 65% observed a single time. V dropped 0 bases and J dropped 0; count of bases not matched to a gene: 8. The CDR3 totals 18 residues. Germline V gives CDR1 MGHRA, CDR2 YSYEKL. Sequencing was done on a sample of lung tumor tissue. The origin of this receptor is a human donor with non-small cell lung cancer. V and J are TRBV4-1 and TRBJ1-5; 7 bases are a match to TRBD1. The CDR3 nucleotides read TGCGCCAGCAGCCAAGAGGACAGGAAGGGATATAGCAATCAGCCCCAGCATTTT. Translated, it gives CASSQEDRKGYSNQPQHF.